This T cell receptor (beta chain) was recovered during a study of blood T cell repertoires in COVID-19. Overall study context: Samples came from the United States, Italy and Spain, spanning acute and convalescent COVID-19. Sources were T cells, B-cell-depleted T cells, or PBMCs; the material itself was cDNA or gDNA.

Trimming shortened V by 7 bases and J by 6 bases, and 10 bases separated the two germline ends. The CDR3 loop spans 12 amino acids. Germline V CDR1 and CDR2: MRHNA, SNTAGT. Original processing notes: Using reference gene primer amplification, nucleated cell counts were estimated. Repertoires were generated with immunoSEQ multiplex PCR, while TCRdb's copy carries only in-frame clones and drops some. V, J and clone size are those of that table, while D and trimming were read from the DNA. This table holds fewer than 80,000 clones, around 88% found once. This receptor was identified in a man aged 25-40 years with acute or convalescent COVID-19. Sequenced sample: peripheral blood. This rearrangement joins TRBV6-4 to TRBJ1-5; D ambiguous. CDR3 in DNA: TGTGCCAGCATGCGCCCCTGTCAGCCCCAGCATTTT. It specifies CASMRPCQPQHF.